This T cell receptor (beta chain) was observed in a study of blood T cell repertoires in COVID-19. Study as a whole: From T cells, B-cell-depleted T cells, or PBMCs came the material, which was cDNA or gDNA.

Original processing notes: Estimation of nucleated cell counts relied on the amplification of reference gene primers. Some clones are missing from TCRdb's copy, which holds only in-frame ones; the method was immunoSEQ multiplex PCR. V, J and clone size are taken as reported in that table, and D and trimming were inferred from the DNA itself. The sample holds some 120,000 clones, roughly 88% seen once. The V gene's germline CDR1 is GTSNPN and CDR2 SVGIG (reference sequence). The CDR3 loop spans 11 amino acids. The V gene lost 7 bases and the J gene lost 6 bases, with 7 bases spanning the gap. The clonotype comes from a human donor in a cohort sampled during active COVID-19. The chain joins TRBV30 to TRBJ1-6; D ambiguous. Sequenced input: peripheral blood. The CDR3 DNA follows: TGTGCCTATGAAGCTAATTCACCCCTCCACTTT. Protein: CAYEANSPLHF.